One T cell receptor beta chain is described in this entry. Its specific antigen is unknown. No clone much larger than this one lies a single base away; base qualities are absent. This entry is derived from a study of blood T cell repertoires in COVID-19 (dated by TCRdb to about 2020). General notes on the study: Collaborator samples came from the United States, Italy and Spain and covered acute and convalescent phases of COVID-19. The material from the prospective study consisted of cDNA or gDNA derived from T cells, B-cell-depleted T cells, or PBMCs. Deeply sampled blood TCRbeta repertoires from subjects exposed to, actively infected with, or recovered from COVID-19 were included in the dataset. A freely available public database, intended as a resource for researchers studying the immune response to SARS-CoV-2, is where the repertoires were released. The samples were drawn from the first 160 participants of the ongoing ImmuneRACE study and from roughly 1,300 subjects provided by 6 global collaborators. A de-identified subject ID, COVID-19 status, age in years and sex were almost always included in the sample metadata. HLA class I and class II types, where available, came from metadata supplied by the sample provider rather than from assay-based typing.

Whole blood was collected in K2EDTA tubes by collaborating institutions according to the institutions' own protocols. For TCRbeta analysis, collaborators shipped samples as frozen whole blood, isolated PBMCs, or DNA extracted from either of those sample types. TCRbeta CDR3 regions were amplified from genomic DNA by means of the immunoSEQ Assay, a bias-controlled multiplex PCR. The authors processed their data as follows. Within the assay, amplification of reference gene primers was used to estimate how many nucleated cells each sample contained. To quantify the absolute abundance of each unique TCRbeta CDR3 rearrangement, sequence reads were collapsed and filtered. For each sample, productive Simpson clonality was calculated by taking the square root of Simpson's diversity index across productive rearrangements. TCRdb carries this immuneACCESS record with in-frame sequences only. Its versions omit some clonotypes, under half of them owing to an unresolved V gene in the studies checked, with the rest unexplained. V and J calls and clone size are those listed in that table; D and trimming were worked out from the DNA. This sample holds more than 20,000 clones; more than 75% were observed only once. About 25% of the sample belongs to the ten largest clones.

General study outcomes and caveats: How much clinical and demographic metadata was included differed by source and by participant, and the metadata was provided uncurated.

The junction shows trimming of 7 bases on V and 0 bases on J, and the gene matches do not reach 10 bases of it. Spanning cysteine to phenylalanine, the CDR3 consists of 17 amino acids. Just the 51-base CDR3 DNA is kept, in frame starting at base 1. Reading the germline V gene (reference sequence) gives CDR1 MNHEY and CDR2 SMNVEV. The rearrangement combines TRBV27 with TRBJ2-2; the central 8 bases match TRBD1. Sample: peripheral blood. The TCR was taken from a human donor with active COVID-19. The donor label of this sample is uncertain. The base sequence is TGTGCCAGCAACCCAGACAGGGGACACGCGAACACCGGGGAGCTGTTTTTT. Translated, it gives CASNPDRGHANTGELFF.